A single T cell receptor (beta chain) is shown here with its context. Its antigen is currently unknown. V lost 4 bases to trimming and J lost 3 bases, with 14 bases between them. CDR1 and CDR2 (germline): SGHRS, YFSETQ. This CDR3 region has 15 residues. The data originate from a study of cytomegalovirus exposure and HLA in healthy donors. Study-wide findings and caveats: A list of around 160 TCR beta chains associated with cytomegalovirus was given. Within an earlier analysis, most TCR beta V segments proved productive either about 87% or about 30% of the time.

PCR used 60 Vbeta primers and 13 Jbeta primers. Sequencing was performed with immunoSEQ multiplex PCR; in TCRdb, only in-frame clones are kept and a portion is missing. The data show 100,000 to 150,000 clones, approximately 80% seen once. The V gene is TRBV5-1, the J gene TRBJ2-1, with D unresolved. The source is a man aged 45 to 65 in good health and CMV-seronegative. The sequencing sample was made of PBMCs. The CDR3 region has the DNA TGCGCCAGCAGCCACGAAGCGACCTACTACAATGAGCAGTTCTTC. Translated: CASSHEATYYNEQFF.